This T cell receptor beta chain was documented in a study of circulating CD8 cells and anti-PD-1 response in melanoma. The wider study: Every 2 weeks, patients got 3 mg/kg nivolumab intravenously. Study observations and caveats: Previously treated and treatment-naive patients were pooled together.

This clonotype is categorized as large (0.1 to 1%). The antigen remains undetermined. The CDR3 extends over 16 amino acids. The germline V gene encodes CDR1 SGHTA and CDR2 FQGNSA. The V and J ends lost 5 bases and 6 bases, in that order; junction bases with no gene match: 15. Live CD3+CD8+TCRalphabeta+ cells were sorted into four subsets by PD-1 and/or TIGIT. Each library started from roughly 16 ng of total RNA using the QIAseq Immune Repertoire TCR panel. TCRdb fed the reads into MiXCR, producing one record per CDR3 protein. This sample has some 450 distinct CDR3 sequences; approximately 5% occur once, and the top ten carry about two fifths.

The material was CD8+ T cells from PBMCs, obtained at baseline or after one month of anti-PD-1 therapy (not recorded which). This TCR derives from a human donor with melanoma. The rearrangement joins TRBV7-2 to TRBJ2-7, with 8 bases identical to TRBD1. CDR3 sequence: CASSARFGQGSSEQYF. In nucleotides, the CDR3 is TGTGCCAGCAGCGCCCGGTTCGGACAGGGATCGAGCGAGCAGTACTTC.